The clone carrying this T cell receptor (beta chain) was recorded only once. As yet, its antigen is unknown. One entry per CDR3 protein, called by TCRdb with MiXCR from the RT-PCR reads. The sample lists approximately 700,000 distinct CDR3 sequences; 15% to 19% were seen once. These data belong to a study of response to subunit inactivated influenza vaccine. Study-wide findings and caveats: Authors suggested each seasonal influenza vaccination recruits few new T cells.

This CDR3 is 17 amino acids long. Germline CDR1 and CDR2: LGHNA and YNFKEQ. The V and J ends lost 1 base and 4 bases, in that order; junction bases with no gene match: 6. The clonotype was recovered from a man over 45 who received an inactivated influenza vaccine. Sequenced material: PBMCs from blood, taken 11 to 12 days after vaccination. The chain joins TRBV4-2 to TRBJ2-3; 12 nucleotides align to TRBD2. CDR3 amino acids: CASSQATASGGADTQYF. CDR3 DNA: TGTGCCAGCAGCCAAGCCACGGCTAGCGGGGGGGCAGATACGCAGTATTTT.